Each of the 32 T cell receptor beta chains below was sequenced from the same sample in a study of blood T cell repertoires in COVID-19. Assay: immunoSEQ multiplex PCR; the TCRdb copy retains only in-frame clones and omits some. The sample contains 540,000 or so clones, around nine tenths of which appear only once. Input material: peripheral blood. The receptors come from a woman aged 45 to 65 with COVID-19, enrolled during active disease.

This rearrangement joins TRBV10-3 to TRBJ2-7; D possibly corresponds to TRBD2 (7 bases). The germline V gene encodes CDR1 ENHRY and CDR2 SYGVKD. Trimming stripped 6 bases from V and 2 bases from J, with 8 bases between. The CDR3 totals 12 residues. CDR3 protein: CAISGGPYEQYF. For the CDR3, the DNA is TGTGCCATCAGCGGGGGGCCCTACGAGCAGTACTTC.

The chain employs TRBV6-2 or TRBV6-3 and TRBJ2-3; 12 bases agree with TRBD2. Germline loops: CDR1 MNHEY, CDR2 SVGEGT. The ends lost 0 bases at V and 4 bases at J; junction bases unmatched: 8. The CDR3 contains 18 residues. In DNA form, the CDR3 reads TGTGCCAGCAGTTACTCGATGGCTAGCGGGGGGGCGTCAGATACGCAGTATTTT. This encodes CASSYSMASGGASDTQYF.

The J gene is TRBJ1-5, the V gene TRBV7-8; no definite D call. Germline values: CDR1 SGHVS, CDR2 FQNEAQ. This CDR3 is 13 amino acids long. Trimming left V 3 bases short and J 7 bases short, with 10 bases between. The CDR3 sequence: CASSLQEEQPQHF. In DNA form, the CDR3 reads TGTGCCAGCAGCTTGCAGGAGGAACAGCCCCAGCATTTT.

The V gene is TRBV5-6, the J gene TRBJ2-7; 8 bases match TRBD2. Germline V gene data show CDR1 as SGHDT and CDR2 as YYEEEE. The CDR3 has 13 amino acids. J lost 7 bases, V lost 6 bases, and 9 bases had no gene match. CDR3 in DNA: TGTGCCAGCATAGCCGGGGGGGAAAGGGAGCAGTACTTC. Its translation is CASIAGGEREQYF. The variable domain in full, with the rest retrieved from reference TRBV5-6 and TRBJ2-7, is DAGVTQSPTHLIKTRGQQVTLRCSPKSGHDTVSWYQQALGQGPQFIFQYYEEEERQRGNFPDRFSGHQFPNYSSELNVNALLLGDSALYLCASIAGGEREQYFGPGTRLTVT.

This clone came up a few times. The rearrangement uses TRBV27 and TRBJ2-2; possibly TRBD1 for D (5 bases). The CDR3 extends over 13 amino acids. CDR1 is MNHEY, CDR2 SMNVEV, per germline (reference sequence). Trimming left V 8 bases short and J 6 bases short, with 13 bases between. The CDR3 region is CASAFRESGELFF. In nucleotides, the CDR3 is TGTGCCAGCGCCTTCAGGGAATCCGGGGAGCTGTTTTTT.

The V call is TRBV29-1, the J call TRBJ2-1, with 7 bases identical to TRBD1. Germline CDR1 reads SQVTM; CDR2 reads ANQGSEA. Trimming removed 3 bases from V and 6 bases from J; junction bases left unmatched: 5. The CDR3 consists of 13 residues. CDR3 in amino acids: CSVDRTGFNEQFF. In DNA, the CDR3 is TGCAGCGTTGACCGGACAGGCTTCAATGAGCAGTTCTTC.

The chain uses TRBV7-9 and TRBJ2-7; tentative D call: TRBD1 (5 bases). V was cut by 0 bases and J by 7 bases, with 16 bases left in between. The length of the CDR3 is 15 residues. Germline CDR1 reads SEHNR; CDR2 reads FQNEAQ (reference sequence). The DNA for the CDR3 is TGTGCCAGCAGCTTAGCGGGGCAGGGCCCTGGGGAGCAGTACTTC. Protein product: CASSLAGQGPGEQYF.

The chain joins TRBV6-6 to TRBJ2-1; 10 bases agree with TRBD1. With 5 bases clipped from V and 8 bases from J, the junction kept 9 bases outside the gene matches. Germline V gives CDR1 MNHNY, CDR2 SVGAGI (reference sequence). The CDR3 runs to 15 residues. The CDR3 DNA is TGTGCCAGCAGTACCGACAGGGGGCGGGGGTATGAGCAGTTCTTC. It is translated as CASSTDRGRGYEQFF.

This chain links TRBV10-3 with TRBJ1-3; D is unclear. CDR3 length equals 16 residues. Trimming took 0 bases from V and 0 from J, leaving 9 bases between them. Germline lookup yields CDR1 ENHRY and CDR2 SYGVKD. The DNA of the CDR3 is TGTGCCATCAGTGAGTCGCGGCGGCGCTCTGGAAACACCATATATTTT. It is translated as CAISESRRRSGNTIYF.

V and J are TRBV3-1 (or the pseudogene TRBV3-2) and TRBJ1-2; a weak D match, TRBD1 (6 bases). The ends were cut back, 10 bases at V and 2 bases at J, with 17 bases in the middle. The germline V gene encodes CDR1 LGHDT and CDR2 YNNKEL (reference sequence). This CDR3 spans 14 amino acids. The CDR3 loop reads CATEDRSTNYGYTF. The CDR3, as DNA: TGTGCCACCGAGGACAGATCGACCAACTATGGCTACACCTTC.

The chain uses TRBV6-5 and TRBJ2-1, with D possibly being TRBD2 (5 bases). This CDR3 is built from 12 residues. Germline V gene data show CDR1 as MNHEY and CDR2 as SVGAGI. The V end lost 3 bases, the J end lost 8 bases, and 8 bases lay between the germline ends. The CDR3 region is CASSYRGDEQFF. For the CDR3, the DNA is TGTGCCAGCAGTTATCGGGGAGATGAGCAGTTCTTC.

The chain couples TRBV20-1 to TRBJ2-3; 9 bases are a match to TRBD2. V lost 3 bases and J lost 1; bases outside the gene matches: 5. This CDR3 is built from 15 residues. CDR1 DFQATT and CDR2 SNEGSKA come from the germline V gene (reference sequence). The CDR3 coding sequence is TGCAGTGCTAGTGCGCAGCGGGGGGGCACAGATACGCAGTATTTT. Protein: CSASAQRGGTDTQYF.

This sequence joins TRBV7-6 and TRBJ2-1; no clear D. The CDR3 consists of 11 residues. Trimming removed 3 bases from V and 9 bases from J, with 6 bases in between. Germline CDR1 and CDR2: SGHVS and FNYEAQ. The CDR3 reads CASSFSGEQFF. The DNA of the CDR3 is TGTGCCAGCAGCTTTAGTGGTGAGCAGTTCTTC.

This chain uses TRBV11-1 with TRBJ1-2, with D possibly matching TRBD1 (6 bases). Germline V gene sequence: CDR1 SGHAT, CDR2 FQDESV (reference sequence). Trimming removed 6 bases at V and 2 bases at J, with 10 bases between. The length of the CDR3 is 13 residues. CDR3 bases: TGTGCCAGCAGTCCCGGACAGAACTATGGCTACACCTTC. This codes for CASSPGQNYGYTF.

This clone was detected only a few times. The gene calls are TRBV21-1 and TRBJ1-5; the table gives TRBD1 as D, unverified against the DNA. TRBV21-1 represents a pseudogene. CDR3 size: 13 residues. The CDR3 is CASSRHDIQPQHF. The CDR3 bases are TGTGCCAGCAGCAGACATGATATTCAGCCCCAGCATTTT.

The V call is TRBV29-1, the J call TRBJ1-6; D not resolved. Trimming stripped 4 bases from V and 5 bases from J, with 9 bases between. This CDR3 region has 13 residues. Germline CDR1 SQVTM, CDR2 ANQGSEA. This CDR3 is CSVGDRDNSPLHF. In nucleotides, the CDR3 is TGCAGCGTTGGAGACCGGGATAATTCACCCCTCCACTTT.

The rearrangement links TRBV5-1 to TRBJ2-3, with 7 bases aligning to TRBD2. Germline-derived CDR1 and CDR2 are SGHRS and YFSETQ. The CDR3 consists of 13 residues. The V and J ends lost 2 bases and 4 bases, in that order; junction bases with no gene match: 1. Written as DNA, the CDR3 is TGCGCCAGCAGCTTACTAGCGTCAGATACGCAGTATTTT. This gives the protein CASSLLASDTQYF.

This chain connects TRBV7-9 to TRBJ1-1; D gene ambiguous. This CDR3 comprises 14 residues. Trimming left V 3 bases short and J 7 bases short, with 15 bases between. Germline V gene data show CDR1 as SEHNR and CDR2 as FQNEAQ (reference sequence). The CDR3 sequence: CASSFREPVDEAFF. The CDR3 DNA is TGTGCCAGCAGCTTCCGGGAACCGGTTGATGAAGCTTTCTTT. The entire variable domain, with the rest obtained from reference TRBV7-9 and TRBJ1-1, is as follows: DTGVSQNPRHKITKRGQNVTFRCDPISEHNRLYWYRQTLGQGPEFLTYFQNEAQLEKSRLLSDRFSAERPKGSFSTLEIQRTEQGDSAMYLCASSFREPVDEAFFGQGTRLTVV.

V is TRBV12-5 and J is TRBJ1-1, with 7 positions matching TRBD1. This CDR3 spans 21 amino acids. Looked up from germline, CDR1 is LGHNT and CDR2 is FRNRAP. With V trimmed by 2 bases and J by 3 bases, 24 bases remained unmatched. The CDR3 bases are TGTGCTAGTGGTTTGCGACCCGTAACCACCGGGACAGTCGGTAGGTACACTGAAGCTTTCTTT. Its protein is CASGLRPVTTGTVGRYTEAFF.

The chain couples TRBV11-2 to TRBJ2-3; D may be TRBD2 (5 bases). The CDR3 is 15 amino acids. Germline CDR1 SGHAT, CDR2 FQNNGV. The V gene lost 5 bases and the J gene lost 4 bases, with 16 bases spanning the gap. The CDR3 region is CASSPELVGADTQYF. The CDR3 coding sequence is TGTGCCAGCAGCCCCGAACTAGTCGGGGCAGATACGCAGTATTTT.

This rearrangement joins TRBV5-4 to TRBJ1-2, with D perhaps matching TRBD1 (5 bases). V was clipped by 0 bases and J by 4 bases, with 16 bases between them. This CDR3 comprises 16 residues. Germline V gene lookup returns CDR1 SGHNT and CDR2 YYREEE (reference sequence). The DNA for the CDR3 is TGTGCCAGCAGCTTGGGGCTTTCTCAGGGAGGCTATGGCTACACCTTC. As protein: CASSLGLSQGGYGYTF.

The chain carries TRBV24-1 and TRBJ2-1, with a weak D call TRBD1 (6 bases). Trimming took 3 bases from V and 7 from J, leaving 9 bases between them. There are 13 residues in the CDR3. The V gene's germline CDR1 is KGHDR and CDR2 SFDVKD. In DNA form, the CDR3 reads TGTGCCACCAGTGATATAGGGGGTAATGAGCAGTTCTTC. It is translated as CATSDIGGNEQFF.

CDR3 bases: TGTGCCAGCAGCGTAGTGGGGGGGGCCGTCGGTACGCAGTATTTT. Translating it yields CASSVVGGAVGTQYF. This rearrangement joins TRBV9 to TRBJ2-3; D perhaps matches TRBD2 (7 bases). Germline CDR1 and CDR2: SGDLS and YYNGEE. The V gene lost 0 bases and the J gene lost 8 bases, with 16 bases spanning the gap. This CDR3 contains 15 residues. Drawing the rest from reference TRBV9 and TRBJ2-3, the complete variable domain is DSGVTQTPKHLITATGQRVTLRCSPRSGDLSVYWYQQSLDQGLQFLIQYYNGEERAKGNILERFSAQQFPDLHSELNLSSLELGDSALYFCASSVVGGAVGTQYFGPGTRLTVL.

The J gene is TRBJ1-2, the V gene TRBV10-3; tentatively, D is TRBD1 (5 bases). Germline loops: CDR1 ENHRY, CDR2 SYGVKD. This CDR3 comprises 12 residues. Trimming took off 2 bases at V and 8 bases at J, with 9 bases between the two ends. CDR3 amino acids: CAISEAEGGYTF. Written as DNA, the CDR3 is TGTGCCATCAGTGAGGCGGAGGGGGGCTACACCTTC.

The rearrangement joins TRBV6-6 to TRBJ2-1, with 10 positions matching TRBD1. The CDR3 sequence is 15 residues long. With V trimmed by 4 bases and J by 4 bases, 4 bases remained unmatched. In germline, CDR1 is MNHNY, CDR2 SVGAGI (reference sequence). The CDR3 loop is CASSSGTGVYNEQFF. The CDR3 nucleotides are TGTGCCAGCAGTTCCGGGACAGGGGTTTACAATGAGCAGTTCTTC.

The chain carries TRBV9 and TRBJ1-2; 8 bases are shared with TRBD1. The CDR3 extends over 15 amino acids. Germline values: CDR1 SGDLS, CDR2 YYNGEE. J was trimmed by 0 bases and V by 5 bases; bases with no gene match: 6. Here the CDR3 DNA reads TGTGCCAGCAGAGGACAGGGTGTGCCTAACTATGGCTACACCTTC. It yields the protein CASRGQGVPNYGYTF.

The CDR3 is CASSLEDSQETQYF. The DNA of the CDR3 is TGCGCCAGCAGCTTGGAGGACAGTCAAGAGACCCAGTACTTC. The V and J genes are TRBV5-1 and TRBJ2-5; D possibly corresponds to TRBD1 (6 bases). The V gene's germline CDR1 is SGHRS and CDR2 YFSETQ. The CDR3 runs to 14 residues. V was shortened by 0 bases and J by 2 bases, with 8 bases between the two germline ends.

This rearrangement joins TRBV6-5 to TRBJ1-5; D gene ambiguous. This CDR3 is built from 11 residues. Germline V gene lookup returns CDR1 MNHEY and CDR2 SVGAGI. With 2 bases removed from V and 11 bases from J, the gap between germline ends came to 7 bases. For the CDR3, the DNA is TGTGCCAGCAGTTACGGAGGGACCCAGCATTTT. It translates to CASSYGGTQHF.

The rearrangement joins TRBV13 to TRBJ2-1, with D hard to call. V gave up 2 bases and J gave up 2 bases, with 4 bases separating them. CDR1 and CDR2 (germline): PRHDT, FYEKMQ (reference sequence). The CDR3 loop spans 13 amino acids. The CDR3 nucleotides read TGTGCCAGCAGCTTAAGCACCTACAATGAGCAGTTCTTC. Protein: CASSLSTYNEQFF.

The chain uses TRBV5-1 and TRBJ1-3; a possible D gene is TRBD1 (5 bases). The CDR3 runs 21 residues. The V gene's germline CDR1 is SGHRS and CDR2 YFSETQ. The V gene lost 3 bases and the J gene lost 0 bases, with 28 bases spanning the gap. CDR3 sequence (DNA): TGCGCCAGCAGCTCCGTCCCCGGGACTCAGGGAGGCTCCTCCTCTGGAAACACCATATATTTT. Its protein is CASSSVPGTQGGSSSGNTIYF. Variable domain in full (rest from reference TRBV5-1 and TRBJ1-3): KAGVTQTPRYLIKTRGQQVTLSCSPISGHRSVSWYQQTPGQGLQFLFEYFSETQRNKGNFPGRFSGRQFSNSRSEMNVSTLELGDSALYLCASSSVPGTQGGSSSGNTIYFGEGSWLTVV.

The rearrangement links TRBV30 to TRBJ1-2; possibly TRBD1 for D (5 bases). Germline loops: CDR1 GTSNPN, CDR2 SVGIG (reference sequence). This CDR3 is built from 15 residues. Trimming left V 5 bases short and J 5 bases short, with 21 bases between. The CDR3 is CAWARQSPGGYGYTF. In DNA, the CDR3 is TGTGCCTGGGCCCGCCAGAGCCCTGGGGGGTATGGCTACACCTTC.

The chain joins TRBV19 to TRBJ2-2, with D maybe TRBD1 (5 bases). CDR3 size: 13 residues. Germline loops: CDR1 LNHDA, CDR2 SQIVND (reference sequence). The V and J ends lost 2 bases and 7 bases respectively, with 8 bases between them. The CDR3: CASSISGFGELFF. The CDR3 nucleotides are TGTGCCAGTAGTATATCAGGGTTCGGGGAGCTGTTTTTT.